This record concerns one TCR beta chain sequence. The sample originates from a study of blood T cell repertoires in COVID-19. This table comes from immunoSEQ multiplex PCR, and its TCRdb copy is limited to in-frame clones, with some not included. The data show over 200,000 clones, approximately 90% seen once. After removal of 4 bases from V and 4 bases from J, the junction contained 6 bases not matched to a gene. Germline assignment: CDR1 SGDLS and CDR2 YYNGEE. This CDR3 region has 17 residues. This clonotype was obtained from a human donor in a cohort exposed to, infected with or recovered from COVID-19 (not recorded which). The donor label of this sample is uncertain. The gene calls are TRBV9 and TRBJ2-1, with 15 positions matching TRBD2. Source material: PBMCs or T cells enriched from blood (not recorded which). Written as DNA, the CDR3 is TGTGCCAGCAGCCTGGGACTAGCGGGGGGCGGTTACAATGAGCAGTTCTTC. It codes for CASSLGLAGGGYNEQFF.